Below, 3 T cell receptor beta chains from the same sample are listed, as sequenced in a study of cytomegalovirus exposure and HLA in healthy donors. The PCR had 60 Vbeta and 13 Jbeta primers. This table comes from immunoSEQ multiplex PCR, and its TCRdb copy is limited to in-frame clones, with some not included. This sample carries under 200,000 clones, more than 70% of them seen once, and the ten largest clones take 1%. Material for sequencing was PBMCs. Receptor source: a young man in good health and CMV-seronegative.

V and J are TRBV5-4 and TRBJ2-5; 10 nucleotides line up with TRBD1. Germline lookup yields CDR1 SGHNT and CDR2 YYREEE (reference sequence). The CDR3 runs 16 residues. V was pared by 4 bases and J by 4 bases, with 10 bases of the junction left unmatched. In DNA form, the CDR3 reads TGTGCCAGCAGCCGGAACGGGGGACAGGGGTCAGAGACCCAGTACTTC. It is translated as CASSRNGGQGSETQYF.

This chain joins TRBV28 and TRBJ2-7, with 11 bases identical to TRBD2. Trimming cost V 4 bases and J 3 bases; bases outside gene matches: 2. CDR3 length equals 14 residues. Germline V CDR1 and CDR2: MDHEN, SYDVKM. The CDR3 here is CASSYSGGGYEQYF. DNA for the CDR3: TGTGCCAGCAGTTATAGCGGGGGGGGCTACGAGCAGTACTTC.

The V call is TRBV5-8, the J call TRBJ1-6; D not resolved. Trimming cost V 4 bases and J 3 bases, with 14 bases left between them. CDR3 size: 16 residues. Germline assignment: CDR1 SGHTS and CDR2 YDEGEE. CDR3 residues: CASSPPRVHYNSPLHF. The CDR3 DNA follows: TGTGCCAGCAGCCCGCCGAGGGTACACTATAATTCACCCCTCCACTTT.